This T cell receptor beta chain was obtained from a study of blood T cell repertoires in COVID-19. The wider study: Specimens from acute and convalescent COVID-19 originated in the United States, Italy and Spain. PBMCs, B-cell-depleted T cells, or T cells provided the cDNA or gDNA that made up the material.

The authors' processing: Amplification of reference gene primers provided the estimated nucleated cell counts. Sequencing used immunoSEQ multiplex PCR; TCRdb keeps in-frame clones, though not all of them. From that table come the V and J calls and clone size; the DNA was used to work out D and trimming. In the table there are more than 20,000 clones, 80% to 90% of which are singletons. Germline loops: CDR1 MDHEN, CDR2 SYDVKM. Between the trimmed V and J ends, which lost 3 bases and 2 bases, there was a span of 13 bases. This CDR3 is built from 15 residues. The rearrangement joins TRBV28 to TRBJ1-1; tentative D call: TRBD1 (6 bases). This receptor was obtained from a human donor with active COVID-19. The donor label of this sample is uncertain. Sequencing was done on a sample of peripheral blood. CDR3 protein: CASSFGWGLNTEAFF. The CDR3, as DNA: TGTGCCAGCAGTTTCGGGTGGGGGCTTAACACTGAAGCTTTCTTT.